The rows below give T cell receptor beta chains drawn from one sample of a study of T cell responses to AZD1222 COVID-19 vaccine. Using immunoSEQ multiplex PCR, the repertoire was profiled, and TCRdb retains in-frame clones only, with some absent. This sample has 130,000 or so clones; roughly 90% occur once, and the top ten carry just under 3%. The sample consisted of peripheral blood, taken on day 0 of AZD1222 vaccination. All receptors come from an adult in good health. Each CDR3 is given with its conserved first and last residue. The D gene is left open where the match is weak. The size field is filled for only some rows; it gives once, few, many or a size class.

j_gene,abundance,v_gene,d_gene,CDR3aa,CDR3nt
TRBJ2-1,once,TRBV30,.,CAWSRDQGRGQFF,TGTGCCTGGAGTAGGGACCAGGGGCGGGGCCAGTTCTTC
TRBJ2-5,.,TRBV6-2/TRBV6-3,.,CASSYSTRTAQETQYF,TGTGCCAGCAGTTACTCGACCAGAACGGCCCAAGAGACCCAGTACTTC
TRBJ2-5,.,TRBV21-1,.,CASSKMDPQYF,TGTGCCAGCAGCAAAATGGACCCCCAGTACTTC
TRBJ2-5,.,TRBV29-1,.,CSVEKGLGETQYF,TGCAGCGTTGAAAAAGGGTTGGGAGAGACCCAGTACTTC
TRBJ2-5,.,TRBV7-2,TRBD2,CASSLSPPLAGGLETQYF,TGTGCCAGCAGCTTAAGCCCCCCACTAGCGGGGGGGCTGGAGACCCAGTACTTC
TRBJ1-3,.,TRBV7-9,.,CASSPDPRPGGNTIYF,TGTGCCAGCAGCCCGGACCCCCGGCCGGGGGGAAACACCATATATTTT
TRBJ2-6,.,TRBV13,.,CASSLAKSSGANVLTF,TGTGCCAGCAGCTTGGCTAAGAGCTCTGGGGCCAACGTCCTGACTTTC
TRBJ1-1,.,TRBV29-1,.,CSVGGDEGTEAFF,TGCAGCGTTGGCGGGGACGAGGGCACTGAAGCTTTCTTT
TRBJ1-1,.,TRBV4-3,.,CASSPVQDTEAFF,TGCGCCAGCAGCCCCGTCCAGGACACTGAAGCTTTCTTT
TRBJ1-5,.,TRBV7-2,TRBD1,CASSLGTGPNQPQHF,TGTGCCAGCAGCTTAGGGACAGGGCCCAATCAGCCCCAGCATTTT
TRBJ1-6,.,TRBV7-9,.,CASSPTSSYNSPLHF,TGTGCCAGCAGCCCGACGAGCTCCTATAATTCACCCCTCCACTTT
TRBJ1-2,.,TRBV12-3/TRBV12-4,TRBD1,CASGQGDGYTF,TGTGCCAGCGGACAGGGGGATGGCTACACCTTC
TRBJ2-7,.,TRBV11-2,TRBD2,CASSLGWERGSREQYF,TGTGCCAGCAGCTTAGGGTGGGAGCGGGGCTCCAGGGAGCAGTACTTC
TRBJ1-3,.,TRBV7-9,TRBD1,CASSLMANRGTGNTIYF,TGTGCCAGCAGCTTAATGGCCAACAGGGGAACTGGGAACACCATATATTTT
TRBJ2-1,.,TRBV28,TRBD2,CASSGLAYNEQFF,TGTGCCAGCAGTGGACTAGCTTACAATGAGCAGTTCTTC
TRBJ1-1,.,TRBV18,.,CASSPGVPSTEAFF,TGTGCCAGCTCACCGGGGGTGCCGTCCACTGAAGCTTTCTTT
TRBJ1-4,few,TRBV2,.,CASNQQGANEKLFF,TGTGCCAGCAACCAACAGGGAGCTAATGAAAAACTGTTTTTT
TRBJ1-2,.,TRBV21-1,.,CASSKGRSFYGYTF,TGTGCCAGCAGCAAAGGTCGTTCATTCTATGGCTACACCTTC
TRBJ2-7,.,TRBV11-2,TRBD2,CASSFGLAVSSYEQYF,TGTGCCAGCAGTTTCGGACTAGCGGTTAGCTCCTACGAGCAGTACTTC
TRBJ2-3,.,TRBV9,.,CASSVGGADTQYF,TGTGCCAGCAGCGTGGGGGGAGCAGATACGCAGTATTTT
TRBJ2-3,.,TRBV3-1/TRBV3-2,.,CASSQESGEGTDTQYF,TGTGCCAGCAGCCAAGAATCGGGGGAAGGCACAGATACGCAGTATTTT
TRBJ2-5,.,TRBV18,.,CASSPQQGGQETQYF,TGTGCCAGCTCACCGCAACAGGGTGGGCAAGAGACCCAGTACTTC
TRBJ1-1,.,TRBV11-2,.,CASSVQSPRRNTEAFF,TGTGCCAGCAGCGTTCAGTCCCCCAGGAGGAACACTGAAGCTTTCTTT
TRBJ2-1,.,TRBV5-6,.,CASSLQGHNEQFF,TGTGCCAGCAGCCTACAGGGCCACAATGAGCAGTTCTTC
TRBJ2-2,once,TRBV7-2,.,CASSLGVATGELFF,TGTGCCAGCAGCTTAGGGGTAGCCACCGGGGAGCTGTTTTTT
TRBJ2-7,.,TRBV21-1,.,CASSKVRCGISYEQYF,TGTGCCAGCAGCAAAGTAAGGTGTGGAATATCCTACGAGCAGTACTTC
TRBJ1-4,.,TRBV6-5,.,CASTGGAIANEKLFF,TGTGCCAGCACCGGGGGAGCGATTGCGAATGAAAAACTGTTTTTT
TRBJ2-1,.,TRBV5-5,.,CASSLDVGGLRNEQFF,TGTGCCAGCAGCTTGGACGTGGGGGGCTTGAGGAATGAGCAGTTCTTC
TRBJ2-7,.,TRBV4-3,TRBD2,CASSFLAGGPSEQYF,TGCGCCAGCAGCTTTCTAGCGGGAGGGCCTTCCGAGCAGTACTTC
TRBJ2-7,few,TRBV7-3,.,CASSLSGGSYEQYF,TGTGCCAGCAGCTTATCCGGAGGCTCCTACGAGCAGTACTTC
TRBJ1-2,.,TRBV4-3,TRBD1,CASSQEGGWDRVHGYTF,TGCGCCAGCAGCCAAGAAGGGGGATGGGACAGGGTACATGGCTACACCTTC
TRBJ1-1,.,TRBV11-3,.,CASSLRTEAFF,TGTGCCAGCAGTCTTAGGACTGAAGCTTTCTTT
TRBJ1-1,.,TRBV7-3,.,CASSLETNTEAFF,TGTGCCAGCAGCTTAGAAACGAACACTGAAGCTTTCTTT
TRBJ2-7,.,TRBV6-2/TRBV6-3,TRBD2,CASSPPLLAGIASSYEQYF,TGTGCCAGCAGTCCGCCACTTCTAGCGGGGATTGCGAGCTCCTACGAGCAGTACTTC
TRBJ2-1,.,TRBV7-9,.,CASSPWKTGDNEQFF,TGTGCCAGCAGCCCTTGGAAGACGGGGGACAATGAGCAGTTCTTC
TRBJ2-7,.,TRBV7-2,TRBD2,CASSLAPGGSGAYYEQYF,TGTGCCAGCAGCTTAGCCCCTGGTGGAAGCGGGGCTTACTACGAGCAGTACTTC
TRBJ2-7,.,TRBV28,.,CASSFVGPPYEQYF,TGTGCCAGCAGTTTTGTCGGGCCTCCCTACGAGCAGTACTTC
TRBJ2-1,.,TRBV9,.,CASSENNEQFF,TGTGCCAGCAGCGAAAACAATGAGCAGTTCTTC
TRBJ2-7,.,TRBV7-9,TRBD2,CASSSPGTIEQYF,TGTGCCAGCAGCTCGCCCGGGACTATCGAGCAGTACTTC
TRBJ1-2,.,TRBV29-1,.,CSVVASPYGYTF,TGCAGCGTTGTGGCTTCCCCCTATGGCTACACCTTC
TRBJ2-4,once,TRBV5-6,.,CASSTPDRAKNIQYF,TGTGCCAGCAGCACCCCGGACCGAGCCAAAAACATTCAGTACTTC
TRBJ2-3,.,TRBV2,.,CASSASADTQYF,TGTGCCAGCAGCGCAAGCGCAGATACGCAGTATTTT
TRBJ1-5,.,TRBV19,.,CASGPYGEMGFSNQPQHF,TGTGCCAGTGGTCCTTATGGGGAAATGGGCTTTAGCAATCAGCCCCAGCATTTT
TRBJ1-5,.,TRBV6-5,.,CASSYSTAPSQPQHF,TGTGCCAGCAGTTACTCGACTGCGCCCAGCCAGCCCCAGCATTTT
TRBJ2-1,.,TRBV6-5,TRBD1,CASSHSDRNEQFF,TGTGCCAGCAGCCACTCGGACAGGAATGAGCAGTTCTTC
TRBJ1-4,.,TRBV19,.,CASSMSATNEKLFF,TGTGCCAGTAGTATGTCGGCAACTAATGAAAAACTGTTTTTT
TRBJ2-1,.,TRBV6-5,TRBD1,CASSGTDYNEQFF,TGTGCCAGCAGCGGGACAGACTACAATGAGCAGTTCTTC
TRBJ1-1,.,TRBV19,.,CATHLGGTEAFF,TGTGCCACCCATCTGGGTGGAACTGAAGCTTTCTTT
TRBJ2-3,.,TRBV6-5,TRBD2,CASSYAGLARGTQYF,TGTGCCAGCAGTTACGCGGGACTAGCCCGAGGTACGCAGTATTTT
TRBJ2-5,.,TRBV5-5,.,CASTRRGLETQYF,TGTGCCAGCACCCGAAGGGGTCTTGAGACCCAGTACTTC
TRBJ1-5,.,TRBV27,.,CASSLFAGWQPQHF,TGTGCCAGCAGTTTATTCGCAGGGTGGCAGCCCCAGCATTTT
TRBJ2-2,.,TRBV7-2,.,CASSLEARWGELFF,TGTGCCAGCAGCTTAGAGGCTAGGTGGGGGGAGCTGTTTTTT
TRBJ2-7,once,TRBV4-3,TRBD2,CASSRGGSGSEQYF,TGCGCCAGCAGCCGCGGAGGTAGCGGGAGCGAGCAGTACTTC